The 18 T cell receptor beta chains listed next were all sequenced from one sample in a study of T cell responses to AZD1222 COVID-19 vaccine. The repertoire was sequenced with immunoSEQ multiplex PCR; TCRdb's copy has only in-frame clones and lacks some. The sample contains roughly 120,000 clones, 92% of which appear only once. The starting material was peripheral blood, obtained 28 days after the second AZD1222 dose. The receptors stem from an adult who received the AZD1222 COVID-19 vaccine.

The chain is built from TRBV6-1 and TRBJ1-1, with D unclear. This CDR3 comprises 14 residues. The V end was cut by 0 bases, the J end by 1 base, with 6 bases between. The germline CDR1 and CDR2 sequences are MNHNS and SASEGT. DNA for the CDR3: TGTGCCAGCAGTGAAGCTTGGAGGAACACTGAAGCTTTCTTT. This sequence encodes CASSEAWRNTEAFF.

The chain carries TRBV5-8 and TRBJ1-5, with D maybe TRBD1 (6 bases). V was shortened by 4 bases and J by 5 bases, with 19 bases between the two germline ends. Germline V gene sequence: CDR1 SGHTS, CDR2 YDEGEE. This CDR3 region has 16 residues. For the CDR3, the DNA is TGTGCCAGCAGCCAAATAGGGGGAAGAAGGGATCAGCCCCAGCATTTT. It translates to CASSQIGGRRDQPQHF.

V and J are TRBV5-1 and TRBJ2-5; 11 bases match TRBD2. The CDR3 consists of 15 residues. Germline V gene data show CDR1 as SGHRS and CDR2 as YFSETQ. With 5 bases clipped from V and 5 bases from J, the junction kept 8 bases outside the gene matches. The CDR3 DNA reads TGCGCCAGCAGAAATAGCGGGAGGGCCGGTGAGACCCAGTACTTC. Translating it yields CASRNSGRAGETQYF.

The chain carries TRBV5-1 and TRBJ2-7, with D perhaps matching TRBD1 (7 bases). V lost 0 bases and J 0 bases, leaving 19 bases between the germline ends. The CDR3 is 18 amino acids. The germline V gene has CDR1 SGHRS and CDR2 YFSETQ. For the CDR3, the DNA is TGCGCCAGCAGCTTGGGGGTGACAGGGAGGCCCAGCTCCTACGAGCAGTACTTC. Translation: CASSLGVTGRPSSYEQYF.

This clone was recorded only once. V is TRBV6-5 and J is TRBJ2-7; 7 bases map to TRBD2. CDR3 length equals 16 residues. The V segment lost 2 bases and the J segment 0 bases; nucleotides outside the gene matches: 7. Germline values: CDR1 MNHEY, CDR2 SVGAGI. The DNA for the CDR3 is TGTGCCAGCAGTTACGGGTCTGCGGGAGACTCCTACGAGCAGTACTTC. Translated: CASSYGSAGDSYEQYF.

The chain carries TRBV28 and TRBJ1-5; TRBD1 aligns across 8 bases. Germline V gene lookup returns CDR1 MDHEN and CDR2 SYDVKM. The CDR3 totals 15 residues. V gave up 7 bases and J gave up 3 bases; unmatched junction bases: 8. CDR3 in amino acids: CASTDRGRVNQPQHF. Written as DNA, the CDR3 is TGTGCCAGCACTGACAGGGGAAGGGTCAATCAGCCCCAGCATTTT.

The CDR3, as DNA: TGTGCCAGCAGTTCCATAAGGGGGTCGGACTATGGCTACACCTTC. Translation: CASSSIRGSDYGYTF. The chain is built from TRBV3-1 (or the pseudogene TRBV3-2) and TRBJ1-2, with a weak D call TRBD1 (6 bases). Germline V gene data show CDR1 as LGHDT and CDR2 as YNNKEL (reference sequence). CDR3 size: 15 residues. Trimming pared 6 bases from V and 3 bases from J, leaving 17 bases between.

This chain links TRBV28 with TRBJ2-5; 9 nucleotides line up with TRBD1. Germline CDR1 and CDR2: MDHEN and SYDVKM. After removal of 5 bases from V and 5 bases from J, the junction contained 12 bases not matched to a gene. CDR3 size: 16 residues. CDR3 residues: CASSTVRTGAGETQYF. CDR3 in DNA: TGTGCCAGCAGTACCGTGAGGACAGGGGCGGGGGAGACCCAGTACTTC.

The V gene is TRBV28, the J gene TRBJ1-4; D unresolved. Germline V CDR1 and CDR2: MDHEN, SYDVKM. This CDR3 region has 11 residues. Trimming pared 3 bases from V and 8 bases from J, leaving 4 bases between. The CDR3, as DNA: TGTGCCAGCAGTTTGGAAGAAAAACTGTTTTTT. Translated: CASSLEEKLFF.

The genes are TRBV14 and TRBJ2-3; no firm D call. V was shortened by 1 base and J by 2 bases, with 7 bases between the two germline ends. CDR3 length: 14 residues. Germline V lookup: CDR1 SGHDN, CDR2 FVKESK. CDR3 DNA sequence: TGTGCCAGCAGCCAAGGGCACGACACAGATACGCAGTATTTT. As protein: CASSQGHDTDTQYF.

J is TRBJ1-2 and V is TRBV10-2; 7 nucleotides match TRBD1. Germline trimming cut 2 bases from V and 5 bases from J; bases unmatched to any gene: 8. The CDR3 runs to 15 residues. Germline V gene lookup returns CDR1 WSHSY and CDR2 SAAADI. The CDR3 reads CASSEVGQYGYGYTF. Here the CDR3 DNA reads TGCGCCAGCAGTGAGGTGGGACAGTATGGTTATGGCTACACCTTC.

The V call is TRBV30, the J call TRBJ1-2, with TRBD1 as a possible D gene (5 bases). This CDR3 contains 13 residues. CDR1 is GTSNPN, CDR2 SVGIG, per germline (reference sequence). Deletions cut 4 bases from V and 6 bases from J, with 15 bases between. The CDR3: CAWIRGVFDGYTF. CDR3 nucleotides: TGTGCCTGGATCCGAGGGGTTTTCGATGGCTACACCTTC.

This sequence joins TRBV4-2 and TRBJ2-3; 8 bases map to TRBD2. Trimming cost V 1 base and J 4 bases; bases outside gene matches: 7. The CDR3 has 16 residues. Germline values: CDR1 LGHNA, CDR2 YNFKEQ. The CDR3 sequence: CASSQVSKREPDTQYF. In DNA, the CDR3 is TGTGCCAGCAGCCAAGTATCTAAGCGGGAGCCAGATACGCAGTATTTT.

The genes are TRBV21-1 and TRBJ2-1; TRBD1 is taken as the D call from the table, unchecked against the DNA. TRBV21-1 is described as a pseudogene. CDR3 length: 18 residues. CDR3 sequence (DNA): TGTGCCAGCAGCCCCCGATTGGACAGCATATTCTCCTGCAATGAGCAGTTCTTC. It specifies CASSPRLDSIFSCNEQFF.

This rearrangement joins TRBV19 to TRBJ1-1; D is perhaps TRBD1 (5 bases). The CDR3 consists of 16 residues. Germline V gene sequence: CDR1 LNHDA, CDR2 SQIVND (reference sequence). V lost 2 bases, J lost 2 bases, and 15 bases lay in between. The CDR3 region has the DNA TGTGCCAGTAGTATATTCAACCCGGGACTAAACACTGAAGCTTTCTTT. This sequence encodes CASSIFNPGLNTEAFF.

This clone has a single count. The chain couples TRBV11-2 to TRBJ2-3; a weak D match, TRBD1 (6 bases). This CDR3 comprises 16 residues. Germline V CDR1 and CDR2: SGHAT, FQNNGV. Trimming left V 2 bases short and J 3 bases short, with 15 bases between. The CDR3: CASSLTRQGMTDTQYF. The CDR3 nucleotides are TGTGCCAGCAGCTTAACGCGGCAGGGGATGACAGATACGCAGTATTTT.

CDR3 nucleotide sequence: TGCACCAGCAGCCAAGTATGGACTAGCGGGAGCGGGGAGCTGTTTTTT. It codes for CTSSQVWTSGSGELFF. The chain couples TRBV1 to TRBJ2-2; the D call TRBD2 from the table was never checked on the DNA. TRBV1 is labeled a pseudogene. There are 16 residues in the CDR3.

This chain links TRBV29-1 with TRBJ1-2; D call uncertain. The CDR3 contains 11 residues. The V gene's germline CDR1 is SQVTM and CDR2 ANQGSEA. V lost 0 bases and J lost 7, with 6 bases in between. The CDR3 loop reads CSVEDAPGYTF. DNA of the CDR3: TGCAGCGTTGAAGATGCACCTGGCTACACCTTC. Complete variable domain (other parts from reference TRBV29-1 and TRBJ1-2): SAVISQKPSRDICQRGTSLTIQCQVDSQVTMMFWYRQQPGQSLTLIATANQGSEATYESGFVIDKFPISRPNLTFSTLTVSNMSPEDSSIYLCSVEDAPGYTFGSGTRLTVV.